One and the same sample provided the 4 T cell receptor beta chains below, sequenced in a study of shared clonotypes between healthy human individuals. TCRdb's copy holds only in-frame clones and misses some; the assay was immunoSEQ multiplex PCR. Of some 87,000 clones listed, 60% to 75% were seen once; the top ten hold roughly 52%. Sequences were obtained from memory CD8+ T cells sorted from blood. Subset noted: CD45RO+ cells pooled with CCR7-negative TemRA cells. The receptors were gathered from a man between 25 and 39 years old in good health.

This chain connects TRBV29-1 to TRBJ1-2, with D possibly being TRBD1 (6 bases). CDR1 is SQVTM and CDR2 is ANQGSEA in the germline V gene. V lost 5 bases and J lost 3, with 13 bases in between. The CDR3 covers 13 residues. CDR3 residues: CSVSQGRDYGYTF. In nucleotides, the CDR3 is TGCAGCGTTTCCCAGGGGAGAGACTATGGCTACACCTTC. Drawing the rest from reference TRBV29-1 and TRBJ1-2, the complete variable domain is SAVISQKPSRDICQRGTSLTIQCQVDSQVTMMFWYRQQPGQSLTLIATANQGSEATYESGFVIDKFPISRPNLTFSTLTVSNMSPEDSSIYLCSVSQGRDYGYTFGSGTRLTVV.

V and J are TRBV11-2 and TRBJ2-7, with 8 bases matching TRBD1. The CDR3 totals 14 residues. The germline CDR1 and CDR2 sequences are SGHAT and FQNNGV. V lost 3 bases and J lost 6; bases outside the gene matches: 7. CDR3 bases: TGTGCCAGCAGCTTGATGACAGGGGCGGGCGAGCAGTACTTC. This translates into CASSLMTGAGEQYF.

The V call is TRBV7-9, the J call TRBJ1-3; the D gene is possibly TRBD1 (5 bases). Trimming took 5 bases from V and 0 from J, leaving 8 bases between them. The CDR3 spans 14 residues. Looked up from germline, CDR1 is SEHNR and CDR2 is FQNEAQ (reference sequence). The CDR3 protein is CASSKGTSGNTIYF. CDR3 DNA sequence: TGTGCCAGCAGCAAAGGGACCTCTGGAAACACCATATATTTT.

The gene calls are TRBV25-1 and TRBJ2-7, with a weak D call TRBD1 (11 bases). CDR3 length: 18 amino acids. Germline V gives CDR1 MGHDK, CDR2 SYGVNS. Deletions cut 5 bases from V and 2 bases from J, with 25 bases between. CDR3 coding DNA: TGTGCCAGCAGTCCCCCGGACAGGGGGCTAGCGGGAGCCTACGAGCAGTACTTC. Its protein is CASSPPDRGLAGAYEQYF.